This is a list of T cell receptor beta chains from one sample in a study of cytomegalovirus exposure and HLA in healthy donors. Sequencing used immunoSEQ multiplex PCR; TCRdb keeps in-frame clones, though not all of them. The table includes 120,000 to 150,000 clones, around 80% detected once. The material sequenced was PBMCs. These receptors were taken from a woman in her forties in good health and CMV-seronegative. Each CDR3 is given without its conserved first and last residue.

CDR3 length	J gene	V gene	CDR3 protein
13	TRBJ2-1	TRBV9	ASSVGGGSYNEQF
13	TRBJ1-1	TRBV4-3	ASSQGGSSGTEAF
11	TRBJ1-2	TRBV19	ASSIWGLYGYT
12	TRBJ1-4	TRBV2	ASIRRVTNEKLF
16	TRBJ1-4	TRBV5-4	ASSRGQGARGIQGKLF
12	TRBJ2-3	TRBV7-2	ASSFGARRDTQY
10	TRBJ2-1	TRBV5-1	ASSLEGNEQF
11	TRBJ1-2	TRBV30	AWADRGRYGYT
17	TRBJ1-1	TRBV5-1	ASSRGGPGTGRPNTEAF
14	TRBJ1-1	TRBV2	ASSVTGTEGFSEAF
13	TRBJ2-7	TRBV7-2	ASSLTGTGLYEQY
11	TRBJ1-1	TRBV7-9	ATTMSTGLEAF
10	TRBJ1-1	TRBV2	ASRTQGSGAF
11	TRBJ2-2	TRBV7-7	ASSSTGLGELF
13	TRBJ1-1	TRBV7-9	ASSPAGFMNTEAF
12	TRBJ1-1	TRBV5-1	ASSSGTGNTEAF
13	TRBJ2-5	TRBV13	ASSLDRGLGETQY
14	TRBJ2-3	TRBV11-2	ASSFLTSGRADTQY
12	TRBJ1-1	TRBV28	ASSFLRGNTEAF
13	TRBJ2-1	TRBV19	ASSMAPGSYNEQF
19	TRBJ2-7	TRBV9	ASSVGIGEGTSGGRPYEQY
14	TRBJ2-7	TRBV19	ASSPRGRDRIYEQY
14	TRBJ2-4	TRBV6-4	ASRSAGGVAKNIQY
15	TRBJ1-1	TRBV14	ASSHTIMGRMNTEAF
13	TRBJ2-3	TRBV7-9	ASSSQGGRTDTQY
14	TRBJ1-4	TRBV2	ASSQSGEGEDEKLF
10	TRBJ2-5	TRBV28	ASREGGETQY
10	TRBJ1-1	TRBV7-2	ASSLASTEAF
13	TRBJ2-3	TRBV28	ASSSTGSRADTQY
12	TRBJ2-7	TRBV28	ASSKQVPSYEQY
14	TRBJ2-1	TRBV7-2	ASSSLGTSGYNEQF
14	TRBJ1-1	TRBV18	ASSPPLGTGHTEAF
13	TRBJ2-4	TRBV27	ASYGSGIAKNIQY
10	TRBJ2-2	TRBV5-4	AVQGDTGELF
12	TRBJ1-5	TRBV19	ASKIRDYNQPQH
15	TRBJ1-2	TRBV2	ASRFPRSKQGHYGYT
13	TRBJ1-6	TRBV7-9	ASSSLTGRSSPLH
12	TRBJ1-5	TRBV5-1	ASSQGAGDQPQH
11	TRBJ2-1	TRBV28	ASLAGWDNEQF
14	TRBJ2-3	TRBV29-1	SVGASGSASTDTQY
13	TRBJ1-1	TRBV5-4	ASSLVGTGAEEAF
11	TRBJ1-1	TRBV27	ASSLSRITEAF
12	TRBJ1-6	TRBV11-2	ASSLGPPGTPLH
14	TRBJ2-1	TRBV2	ASSEAGTGLINEQF
11	TRBJ1-1	TRBV2	ASSLGGDTEAF
13	TRBJ2-7	TRBV15	ATSRDSGLTYEQY
12	TRBJ2-5	TRBV7-2	ASSKDRFQETQY
13	TRBJ1-1	TRBV6-5	ASSYANRGNTEAF
13	TRBJ2-7	TRBV27	ASTDRVRIKCEQY
13	TRBJ1-2	TRBV5-4	ASSLGTGYHYGYT
15	TRBJ1-1	TRBV27	ASRYLTPSPGATEAF